This T cell receptor (beta chain) was sequenced in a study of T cell changes during pregnancy in multiple sclerosis. The protocol was immunoSEQ multiplex PCR, while the TCRdb copy is restricted to in-frame clones and leaves out a portion. Among over 90,000 clones listed, over 85% were seen once. The CDR3 extends over 17 amino acids. Germline assignment: CDR1 LNHDA and CDR2 SQIVND (reference sequence). The V and J ends lost 3 bases and 4 bases, in that order; junction bases with no gene match: 14. Here the sequenced sample was peripheral blood, taken after pregnancy. J is TRBJ1-2 and V is TRBV19; 7 nucleotides match TRBD1. The clonotype was recovered from a female donor with multiple sclerosis, enrolled in a pregnancy study. The DNA for the CDR3 is TGTGCCAGTAGTATCGGACAGGCCATGGGGCGGATCTATGGCTACACCTTC. Translation gives CASSIGQAMGRIYGYTF.